The entry that follows covers one T cell receptor (beta chain) sequence. As yet, its antigen is unknown. All donors were Caucasian adults living in Nashville, Tennessee. Germline-derived CDR1 and CDR2 are SGHRS and YFSETQ. This CDR3 contains 17 residues. The ends lost 5 bases at V and 4 bases at J; junction bases unmatched: 10. The record originates from a study of shared clonotypes between healthy human individuals. Study-wide points: A small donor pool kept down the genetic and exposure-history diversity that was represented.

Replicate PCRs from sorted subsets contained roughly 200 ng DNA, which is roughly 30,000 T cell genomes. Profiling relied on immunoSEQ multiplex PCR, and the TCRdb table lists in-frame clones only, not all of them. The data contain some 2.4 million clones, approximately 93% of them singletons. Sequences were obtained from naive CD4+ T cells from PBMCs. The subset was: CD45RA+ positively selected. This TCR came from a man between 18 and 35 years old in good health. Some clones in this sample may be carry-over from other donors' samples. The gene calls are TRBV5-1 and TRBJ2-1, with TRBD2 identical over 12 bases. CDR3 coding DNA: TGCGCCAGCAGGTACCTAGCGGGAGGGAGCAATTACAATGAGCAGTTCTTC. Protein sequence: CASRYLAGGSNYNEQFF.